These 22 T cell receptor beta chains originate from one sample sequenced in a study of cytomegalovirus exposure and HLA in healthy donors. PCR employed 60 Vbeta and 13 Jbeta primers. Sequenced by immunoSEQ multiplex PCR; TCRdb stores in-frame clones only, minus some. Of some 150,000 clones in the sample, around three quarters were seen once. The material sequenced was PBMCs. Every receptor here comes from a man aged 35 to 55 in good health and CMV-seronegative.

The chain combines TRBV6-1 with TRBJ1-4, with D possibly matching TRBD1 (5 bases). The germline gives CDR1 MNHNS, CDR2 SASEGT. Deletions cut 2 bases from V and 7 bases from J, with 14 bases between. The CDR3 contains 15 residues. CDR3: CASSEQGVIGEKLFF. In nucleotides, the CDR3 is TGTGCCAGCAGTGAACAAGGGGTGATCGGTGAAAAACTGTTTTTT.

This sequence joins TRBV2 and TRBJ2-2; the D gene is possibly TRBD2 (6 bases). The CDR3 is made up of 15 amino acids. The V gene's germline CDR1 is SNHLY and CDR2 FYNNEI. Trimming cost V 6 bases and J 0 bases, with 11 bases left between them. CDR3 sequence reads: CASRETRTNTGELFF. The CDR3 nucleotides are TGTGCCAGCAGGGAGACTAGGACGAACACCGGGGAGCTGTTTTTT.

The V and J genes are TRBV27 and TRBJ2-5; the match to TRBD2 covers 16 bases. The tail of the sequence fits TRBJ2-7 better, so the J call may be wrong. CDR3 length: 16 amino acids. Germline values: CDR1 MNHEY, CDR2 SMNVEV (reference sequence). The CDR3 protein is CASSSGTSGRAYEQYF. In DNA form, the CDR3 reads TGTGCCAGCAGTTCAGGGACTAGCGGGAGGGCCTACGAGCAGTACTTC.

The V and J genes are TRBV6-6 and TRBJ2-7; tentatively, D is TRBD2 (8 bases). Germline CDR1 reads MNHNY; CDR2 reads SVGAGI (reference sequence). The length of the CDR3 is 13 residues. Trimming pared 11 bases from V and 5 bases from J, leaving 19 bases between. The chain's CDR3 is CAAGGQGEDEQYF. In nucleotides, the CDR3 is TGTGCCGCGGGGGGCCAGGGGGAGGACGAGCAGTACTTC.

This chain connects TRBV27 to TRBJ2-5; TRBD1 matches at 8 bases. The CDR3 has 16 amino acids. CDR1 is MNHEY, CDR2 SMNVEV, per germline (reference sequence). J gave up 2 bases and V 6 bases, and 11 bases lay outside the gene matches. CDR3 nucleotide sequence: TGTGCCAGCAGGCCCCCCGGGACAGGTGCTCAAGAGACCCAGTACTTC. Amino acid sequence: CASRPPGTGAQETQYF.

The V gene is TRBV9, the J gene TRBJ2-7; TRBD1 agrees at 7 bases. V lost 0 bases and J lost 7; bases outside the gene matches: 4. Germline CDR1 SGDLS, CDR2 YYNGEE. This CDR3 is built from 13 residues. The CDR3 DNA follows: TGTGCCAGCAGCGTAGCGGACAGGCTGGAGCAGTACTTC. Its translation: CASSVADRLEQYF.

The chain links TRBV5-1 to TRBJ2-6, with 8 bases aligning to TRBD1. V shed 3 bases, J shed 1 base, and the junction held 9 bases outside the gene matches. This CDR3 region has 18 residues. Per germline, CDR1 SGHRS and CDR2 YFSETQ. The CDR3 protein is CASSSRTGMGSGANVLTF. The CDR3 DNA reads TGCGCCAGCAGCTCCAGGACAGGGATGGGATCTGGGGCCAACGTCCTGACTTTC.

The chain employs TRBV29-1 and TRBJ2-5; TRBD1 matches 8 bases. The assigned J gene may be wrong: the sequence end matches TRBJ2-7 better. The CDR3 has 12 amino acids. The germline V gene has CDR1 SQVTM and CDR2 ANQGSEA. CDR3 region: CSVSDRENEQYF. In DNA form, the CDR3 reads TGCAGCGTTTCGGACAGGGAGAACGAGCAGTACTTC.

The rearrangement uses TRBV19 and TRBJ2-5; TRBD1 aligns across 8 bases. This CDR3 region has 15 residues. CDR1 and CDR2 from the germline V gene are LNHDA and SQIVND (reference sequence). With 3 bases clipped from V and 5 bases from J, the junction kept 8 bases outside the gene matches. CDR3 DNA: TGTGCCAGTAGTATGGCAGACAGGGGCGGGGAGACCCAGTACTTC. As protein: CASSMADRGGETQYF.

This sequence joins TRBV2 and TRBJ2-7, with a tentative D call TRBD2 (5 bases). The CDR3 is 13 residues long. Germline V gives CDR1 SNHLY, CDR2 FYNNEI. Trimming removed 9 bases at V and 1 base at J, with 13 bases between. This chain's CDR3 is CARGGWDSYEQYF. DNA for the CDR3: TGTGCCAGAGGCGGGTGGGATTCCTACGAGCAGTACTTC.

The chain links TRBV4-2 to TRBJ2-5, with TRBD2 matching 8 bases. Gene TRBJ2-7 matches the end of the DNA better, so the J call may be wrong. Germline CDR1 is LGHNA and CDR2 is YNFKEQ. This CDR3 region has 15 residues. The DNA of the CDR3 is TGTGCCAGCAGCCAAGATTCGAGCGGGAGTCGCGAGCAGTACTTC. This codes for CASSQDSSGSREQYF.

This chain links TRBV10-3 with TRBJ1-1; D not certain. V lost 6 bases, J lost 4 bases, and 15 bases lay in between. Germline CDR1 and CDR2: ENHRY and SYGVKD. The CDR3 sequence is 14 residues long. The CDR3 sequence is CAIREEGTVTEAFF. CDR3 in DNA: TGTGCCATCAGGGAGGAGGGAACGGTCACTGAAGCTTTCTTT.

The V and J genes are TRBV7-9 and TRBJ1-2, with 7 bases lining up with TRBD1. V shed 4 bases and J 4 bases; nucleotides not matched to a gene: 12. This CDR3 contains 16 residues. Germline CDR1 reads SEHNR; CDR2 reads FQNEAQ (reference sequence). The chain's CDR3 is CASSSADRSNIYGYTF. In DNA form, the CDR3 reads TGTGCCAGCAGCTCCGCGGACAGGTCGAACATCTATGGCTACACCTTC.

V and J are TRBV5-4 and TRBJ2-7, with D perhaps matching TRBD2 (5 bases). The CDR3 loop spans 11 amino acids. V lost 4 bases, J lost 8 bases, and 10 bases lay in between. Per the germline V gene, CDR1 is SGHNT and CDR2 is YYREEE (reference sequence). CDR3 sequence: CASSEGAQQYF. The CDR3 DNA sequence: TGTGCCAGCAGCGAGGGAGCTCAGCAGTACTTC.

The DNA for the CDR3 is TGTGCCAGCAGCCCTCCGGGGGAAGATACGCAGTATTTT. Amino acids: CASSPPGEDTQYF. The chain carries TRBV5-4 and TRBJ2-3; D is possibly TRBD2 (6 bases). Germline CDR1 reads SGHNT; CDR2 reads YYREEE (reference sequence). The CDR3 has 13 amino acids. The V and J ends lost 4 bases and 5 bases respectively, with 11 bases between them.

This clone was recorded a few times. The V call is TRBV11-3, the J call TRBJ1-4; no clear D gene. The CDR3 runs 15 residues. Germline loops: CDR1 SGHNT, CDR2 YENEEA. The V end was cut by 0 bases, the J end by 4 bases, with 9 bases between. The CDR3 DNA is TGTGCCAGCAGCTTAGAGCTCCGGAGTAATGAAAAACTGTTTTTT. Its translation is CASSLELRSNEKLFF.

The chain has TRBV28 and TRBJ2-1; 12 bases are a match to TRBD2. V lost 2 bases to trimming and J lost 9 bases; unmatched junction nucleotides: 8. The CDR3 runs 16 residues. The germline V gene encodes CDR1 MDHEN and CDR2 SYDVKM. The CDR3 nucleotides read TGTGCCAGCAGTTTAGGCCGACTAGCGGGAGTAGGTGAGCAGTTCTTC. It specifies CASSLGRLAGVGEQFF.

The rearrangement links TRBV6-5 to TRBJ1-6; 9 bases are shared with TRBD1. The CDR3 is 14 amino acids. The germline gives CDR1 MNHEY, CDR2 SVGAGI. V lost 6 bases and J lost 10; bases outside the gene matches: 7. The CDR3, as DNA: TGTGCCAGCAGCCCGGGACAGGGTGTGTCACCCCTCCACTTT. It yields the protein CASSPGQGVSPLHF.

This clone showed up just a few times. The chain recombines TRBV5-4 with TRBJ2-1, with D possibly matching TRBD1 (5 bases). Germline CDR1 SGHNT, CDR2 YYREEE (reference sequence). The CDR3 covers 12 residues. Deletions cut 10 bases from V and 3 bases from J, with 11 bases between. The CDR3: CAVNRNYNEQFF. CDR3 nucleotide sequence: TGTGCCGTAAACAGGAACTACAATGAGCAGTTCTTC.

This clone showed up just once. This chain connects TRBV5-6 to TRBJ1-3; a possible D gene is TRBD1 (6 bases). This CDR3 is 14 amino acids long. Germline V CDR1 and CDR2: SGHDT, YYEEEE. V was clipped by 2 bases and J by 3 bases, with 9 bases between them. The CDR3 region is CASSLGGSGNTIYF. CDR3 nucleotide sequence: TGTGCCAGCAGCTTAGGGGGAAGTGGAAACACCATATATTTT.

The CDR3, as DNA: TGTGCCAGCAGCTTAAACCCAGGATACCAAGAGACCCAGTACTTC. Amino acid sequence: CASSLNPGYQETQYF. This chain connects TRBV7-2 to TRBJ2-5; D is undetermined. The V gene's germline CDR1 is SGHTA and CDR2 FQGNSA. CDR3 length: 15 residues. The V end was cut by 2 bases, the J end by 0 bases, with 10 bases between.

The CDR3, as DNA: TGTGCCATCAGTGACGGGGGTGTAGGCACAGATACGCAGTATTTT. The encoded protein is CAISDGGVGTDTQYF. J is TRBJ2-3 and V is TRBV10-3; D possibly corresponds to TRBD2 (6 bases). Germline CDR1 and CDR2: ENHRY and SYGVKD. V lost 3 bases and J 1 base, leaving 11 bases between the germline ends. The CDR3 has 15 residues.